The rows below give T cell receptor beta chains drawn from one sample of a study of post-analysis software for immune sequencing data. TCRdb independently ran MiXCR on the PCR reads; one entry per CDR3 protein. The sample contains 550,000 to 700,000 distinct CDR3 sequences, around 44% of which appear only once. The sequencing input was blood. The source is a girl aged 5 to 17 with multiple sclerosis. CDR3s include the opening cysteine and the closing phenylalanine or tryptophan. The D gene is left open where the match is weak. Clone size is shown for a subset of rows, as once, few, many or a class of expanded clone.

len: 16; d_gene: TRBD2; j_gene: TRBJ2-7; v_gene: TRBV5-1; abundance: .; CDR3nt: TGCGCCAGCAGCTTGGATGGCGGGAGGATCACCTACGAGCAGTACTTC; CDR3aa: CASSLDGGRITYEQYF
len: 14; d_gene: TRBD1; j_gene: TRBJ1-2; v_gene: TRBV7-9; abundance: .; CDR3nt: TGTGCCAGCAGCTTCGGACAGGGATTCTATGGCTACACCTTC; CDR3aa: CASSFGQGFYGYTF
len: 15; d_gene: .; j_gene: TRBJ2-7; v_gene: TRBV5-1; abundance: .; CDR3nt: TGCGCCAGCAGCTTGGTGGAGCGGATCACCTACGAGCAGTACTTC; CDR3aa: CASSLVERITYEQYF
len: 12; d_gene: TRBD1; j_gene: TRBJ2-5; v_gene: TRBV5-1; abundance: .; CDR3nt: TGCGCCAGCAACACAGGGGATGAGACCCAGTACTTC; CDR3aa: CASNTGDETQYF
len: 16; d_gene: TRBD1; j_gene: TRBJ2-7; v_gene: TRBV7-9; abundance: .; CDR3nt: TGTGCCAGCAGCCCCACCCACCGGGACAGGGGTTACGAGCAGTACTTC; CDR3aa: CASSPTHRDRGYEQYF
len: 15; d_gene: .; j_gene: TRBJ1-2; v_gene: TRBV12-3/TRBV12-4; abundance: .; CDR3nt: TGTGCCAGCAGGGACAGTCTGGGCCGCTATAACGGCTACACCTTC; CDR3aa: CASRDSLGRYNGYTF
len: 18; d_gene: .; j_gene: TRBJ2-2; v_gene: TRBV5-1; abundance: .; CDR3nt: TGCGCCAGCAGCTTGTCCACGGGAATTTCCTCGAACACCGGGGAGCTGTTTTTT; CDR3aa: CASSLSTGISSNTGELFF
len: 17; d_gene: .; j_gene: TRBJ1-4; v_gene: TRBV28; abundance: .; CDR3nt: TGTGCCAGCAGTCCCCCGTTGGGGCATACAACTAATGAAAAACTGTTTTTT; CDR3aa: CASSPPLGHTTNEKLFF
len: 14; d_gene: .; j_gene: TRBJ1-1; v_gene: TRBV4-1; abundance: few; CDR3nt: TGCGCCAGCAGCCAATTCTCCCAGGTAACTGAAGCTTTCTTT; CDR3aa: CASSQFSQVTEAFF
len: 14; d_gene: .; j_gene: TRBJ1-2; v_gene: TRBV7-2; abundance: .; CDR3nt: TGTGCCAGCAGCCTCCTAGGGAAGACCTATGGCTACACCTTC; CDR3aa: CASSLLGKTYGYTF
len: 16; d_gene: .; j_gene: TRBJ2-4; v_gene: TRBV5-1; abundance: few; CDR3nt: TGCGCCAGCAGCTTGGAGGCCCCGATAGCCAAAAACATTCAGTACTTC; CDR3aa: CASSLEAPIAKNIQYF
len: 14; d_gene: .; j_gene: TRBJ1-2; v_gene: TRBV3-1; abundance: .; CDR3nt: TGTGCCAGCAGCCGTAAGGGACAACCGCTTGGCTACACCTTC; CDR3aa: CASSRKGQPLGYTF
len: 12; d_gene: TRBD2; j_gene: TRBJ2-1; v_gene: TRBV10-3; abundance: few; CDR3nt: TGTGCCACGGGGGGACTCAACAATGAGCAGTTCTTC; CDR3aa: CATGGLNNEQFF
len: 13; d_gene: .; j_gene: TRBJ2-5; v_gene: TRBV6-2/TRBV6-3; abundance: .; CDR3nt: TGTGCCAGCTCACTGCTCCAAAGGGAGACCCAGTACTTC; CDR3aa: CASSLLQRETQYF
len: 17; d_gene: TRBD2; j_gene: TRBJ2-1; v_gene: TRBV7-2; abundance: .; CDR3nt: TGTGCCAGCAGCTTAGAGGGCACTCGCGGGGGACACAATGAGCAGTTCTTC; CDR3aa: CASSLEGTRGGHNEQFF
len: 14; d_gene: .; j_gene: TRBJ2-7; v_gene: TRBV10-1; abundance: few; CDR3nt: TGCGCCAGCAGTGAGTCGGGCGGATCCTACGAGCAGTACTTC; CDR3aa: CASSESGGSYEQYF
len: 16; d_gene: .; j_gene: TRBJ1-4; v_gene: TRBV4-1; abundance: .; CDR3nt: TGCGCCAGCAGCCAACCAGTGAGGGGAGTTAATGAAAAACTGTTTTTT; CDR3aa: CASSQPVRGVNEKLFF
len: 16; d_gene: TRBD2; j_gene: TRBJ2-7; v_gene: TRBV6-4; abundance: .; CDR3nt: TGTGCCAGCGTACGTACCGGACTAGCGTCTCCCTACGAGCAGTACTTC; CDR3aa: CASVRTGLASPYEQYF
len: 17; d_gene: .; j_gene: TRBJ1-5; v_gene: TRBV25-1; abundance: few; CDR3nt: TGTGCCAGCAGTGAATCGGGGGAATTACCTGGGAATCAGCCCCAGCATTTT; CDR3aa: CASSESGELPGNQPQHF
len: 17; d_gene: TRBD1; j_gene: TRBJ2-7; v_gene: TRBV11-3; abundance: .; CDR3nt: TGTGCCAGCAGCATTAGAACCTGGGACAGGAGCTCCTACGAGCAGTACTTC; CDR3aa: CASSIRTWDRSSYEQYF
len: 15; d_gene: TRBD2; j_gene: TRBJ2-1; v_gene: TRBV20-1; abundance: .; CDR3nt: TGCAGTGTACAAGAAACTAGCGGGAGAAACAATGAGCAGTTCTTC; CDR3aa: CSVQETSGRNNEQFF
len: 17; d_gene: TRBD2; j_gene: TRBJ2-5; v_gene: TRBV28; abundance: few; CDR3nt: TGTGCCAGCAGTTCAGCGGGACTAGCGGGAGGGTGGGAGACCCAGTACTTC; CDR3aa: CASSSAGLAGGWETQYF
len: 15; d_gene: .; j_gene: TRBJ1-2; v_gene: TRBV7-2; abundance: .; CDR3nt: TGTGCCAGCAGCTTAGAGGCGGCGGCAAACTATGGCTACACCTTC; CDR3aa: CASSLEAAANYGYTF
len: 14; d_gene: .; j_gene: TRBJ1-1; v_gene: TRBV6-5; abundance: .; CDR3nt: TGTGCCAGCATGGGGGGTGTAATAAGCACTGAAGCTTTCTTT; CDR3aa: CASMGGVISTEAFF
len: 15; d_gene: TRBD1; j_gene: TRBJ1-2; v_gene: TRBV6-5; abundance: .; CDR3nt: TGTGCCAGCACCTATGGGACAGGGGGGAACTATGGCTACACCTTC; CDR3aa: CASTYGTGGNYGYTF
len: 15; d_gene: TRBD2; j_gene: TRBJ2-1; v_gene: TRBV12-3/TRBV12-4; abundance: few; CDR3nt: TGTGCCAGCAGTACTAGCGGGAGAACCTACAATGAGCAGTTCTTC; CDR3aa: CASSTSGRTYNEQFF
len: 17; d_gene: .; j_gene: TRBJ1-3; v_gene: TRBV6-9; abundance: .; CDR3nt: TGTGCCAGCAGTTGGGATGACAGTTCCCCTCTCGGAAACACCATATATTTT; CDR3aa: CASSWDDSSPLGNTIYF
len: 14; d_gene: .; j_gene: TRBJ2-7; v_gene: TRBV6-5; abundance: few; CDR3nt: TGTGCCAGCAGTTACTCGAACTGGATCTACGAGCAGTACTTC; CDR3aa: CASSYSNWIYEQYF
len: 16; d_gene: TRBD2; j_gene: TRBJ2-1; v_gene: TRBV5-1; abundance: few; CDR3nt: TGCGCCAGCAGCTTAAGACTAGCGGGAGGTTTGGATGAGCAGTTCTTC; CDR3aa: CASSLRLAGGLDEQFF
len: 13; d_gene: .; j_gene: TRBJ2-5; v_gene: TRBV12-3/TRBV12-4; abundance: few; CDR3nt: TGTGCCAGCAGCCCTAGTGGGAGAGGGACCCAGTACTTC; CDR3aa: CASSPSGRGTQYF
len: 11; d_gene: TRBD1; j_gene: TRBJ1-2; v_gene: TRBV29-1; abundance: .; CDR3nt: TGCAGCGTGGCCACAGGGGATGGCTACACCTTC; CDR3aa: CSVATGDGYTF
len: 17; d_gene: TRBD1; j_gene: TRBJ1-2; v_gene: TRBV7-2; abundance: few; CDR3nt: TGTGCCAGCAGCTTAAGGCGATCAGGGGGGCTCGAGTATGGCTACACCTTC; CDR3aa: CASSLRRSGGLEYGYTF
len: 16; d_gene: .; j_gene: TRBJ2-6; v_gene: TRBV12-3/TRBV12-4; abundance: .; CDR3nt: TGTGCCAGCAGTTTAGCACGAGTACAAGGGGCCAACGTCCTGACTTTC; CDR3aa: CASSLARVQGANVLTF
len: 15; d_gene: .; j_gene: TRBJ2-3; v_gene: TRBV25-1; abundance: .; CDR3nt: TGTGCCAGCAGTGACCCTGGGGACGTCACAGATACGCAGTATTTT; CDR3aa: CASSDPGDVTDTQYF
len: 15; d_gene: TRBD1; j_gene: TRBJ2-5; v_gene: TRBV5-1; abundance: few; CDR3nt: TGCGCCAGCAGCGCCGGACAGGGCATACAAGAGACCCAGTACTTC; CDR3aa: CASSAGQGIQETQYF
len: 12; d_gene: .; j_gene: TRBJ1-2; v_gene: TRBV25-1; abundance: .; CDR3nt: TGTGCCAGCAGGAGCTCGAACTATGGCTACACCTTC; CDR3aa: CASRSSNYGYTF
len: 17; d_gene: TRBD1; j_gene: TRBJ1-1; v_gene: TRBV6-5; abundance: .; CDR3nt: TGTGCCAGCAGGATCAAGGGGGCGACGCTGAAGAACGCTGAAGCTTTCTTT; CDR3aa: CASRIKGATLKNAEAFF
len: 16; d_gene: .; j_gene: TRBJ2-4; v_gene: TRBV4-1; abundance: once; CDR3nt: TGCGCCAGCAGCCAGCTAGGGACTTCAGCCAAAAACATTCAGTACTTC; CDR3aa: CASSQLGTSAKNIQYF
len: 15; d_gene: TRBD1; j_gene: TRBJ1-1; v_gene: TRBV4-1; abundance: .; CDR3nt: TGCGCCAGCAGCCAAGGTGGACAGGGCCCCACTGAAGCTTTCTTT; CDR3aa: CASSQGGQGPTEAFF
len: 12; d_gene: TRBD1; j_gene: TRBJ2-4; v_gene: TRBV25-1; abundance: .; CDR3nt: TGTGCCAGCAGTACAGGGGTGAACATTCAGTACTTC; CDR3aa: CASSTGVNIQYF
len: 14; d_gene: .; j_gene: TRBJ2-3; v_gene: TRBV11-2; abundance: .; CDR3nt: TGTGCCAGCAGCCGCCAGGACGGCACAGATACGCAGTATTTT; CDR3aa: CASSRQDGTDTQYF